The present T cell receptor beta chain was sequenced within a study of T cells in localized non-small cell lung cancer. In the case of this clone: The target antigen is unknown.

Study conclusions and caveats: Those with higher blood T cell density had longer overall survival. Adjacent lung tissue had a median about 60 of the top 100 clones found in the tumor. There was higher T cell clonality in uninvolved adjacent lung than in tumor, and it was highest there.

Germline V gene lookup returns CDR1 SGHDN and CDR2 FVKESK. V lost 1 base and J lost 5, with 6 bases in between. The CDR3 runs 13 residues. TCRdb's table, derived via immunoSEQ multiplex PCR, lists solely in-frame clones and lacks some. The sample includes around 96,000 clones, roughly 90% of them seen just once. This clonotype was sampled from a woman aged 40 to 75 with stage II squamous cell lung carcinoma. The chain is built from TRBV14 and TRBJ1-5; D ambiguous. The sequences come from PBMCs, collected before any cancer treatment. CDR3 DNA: TGTGCCAGCAGCCAAGGCATCCATCAGCCCCAGCATTTT. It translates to CASSQGIHQPQHF.